This T cell receptor (beta chain) was identified during a study of blood T cell repertoires in COVID-19. Trimming took off 0 bases at V and 3 bases at J, with 12 bases between the two ends. This CDR3 contains 15 residues. Germline CDR1 and CDR2: SGHRS and YFSETQ. Produced via immunoSEQ multiplex PCR; TCRdb's table is partial and in-frame only. Here the sample spans 150,000 to 200,000 clones, under 85% being singletons. The sequence came from a woman aged 70-85 years with COVID-19, enrolled during active disease. The chain employs TRBV5-1 and TRBJ1-1; no firm D call. The sample taken for sequencing was peripheral blood. The CDR3 sequence: CASSLASRVDTEAFF. As DNA, the CDR3 is TGCGCCAGCAGCTTGGCCTCTCGGGTAGACACTGAAGCTTTCTTT. Together with reference TRBV5-1 and TRBJ1-1, the CDR3 gives the full variable domain: KAGVTQTPRYLIKTRGQQVTLSCSPISGHRSVSWYQQTPGQGLQFLFEYFSETQRNKGNFPGRFSGRQFSNSRSEMNVSTLELGDSALYLCASSLASRVDTEAFFGQGTRLTVV.